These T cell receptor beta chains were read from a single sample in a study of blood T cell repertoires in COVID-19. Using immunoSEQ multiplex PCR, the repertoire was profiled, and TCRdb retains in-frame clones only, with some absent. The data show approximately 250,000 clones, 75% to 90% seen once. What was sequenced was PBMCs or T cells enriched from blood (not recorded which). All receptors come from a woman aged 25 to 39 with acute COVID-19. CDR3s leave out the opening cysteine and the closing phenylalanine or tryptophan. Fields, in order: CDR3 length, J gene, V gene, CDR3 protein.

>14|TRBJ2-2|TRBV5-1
ASSLQQGVGTGELF
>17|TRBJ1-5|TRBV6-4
ASSDNNNPRQGVRQPQH
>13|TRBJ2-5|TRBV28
ATGGLREVAETQY
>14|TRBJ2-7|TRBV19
ASSISKRQGTDEQY
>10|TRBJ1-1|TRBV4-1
ASSSRNTEAF
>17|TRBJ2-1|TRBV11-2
ASSLDRWTSGRAYNEQF
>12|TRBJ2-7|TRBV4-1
ASSPGVTVHEQY
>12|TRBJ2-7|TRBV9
ASSVTGGAYEQY
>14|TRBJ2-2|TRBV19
ASSVGTGLGTGELF
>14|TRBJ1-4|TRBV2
ASSEQGAGLNEKLF
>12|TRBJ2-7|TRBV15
ATSSAGFSYEQY
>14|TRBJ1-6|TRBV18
ASSQSGGRDNSPLH
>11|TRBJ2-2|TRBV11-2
ASSLAPAGELF
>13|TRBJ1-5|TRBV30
AWSDGWEGNQPQH
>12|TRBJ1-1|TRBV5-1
ASSLSGGYTEAF
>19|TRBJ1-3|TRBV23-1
ASSQSSNTSAGASSGNTIY
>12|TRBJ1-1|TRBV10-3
AISGQGDVTEAF
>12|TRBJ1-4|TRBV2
ASSLGMGDEKLF
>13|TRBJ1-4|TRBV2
ASSEMAATNEKLF
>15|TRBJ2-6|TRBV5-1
ASSFRTGGTGANVLT
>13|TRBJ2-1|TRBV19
ASSPGTGGGNEQF
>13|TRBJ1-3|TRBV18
ASSPPSDRGNTIY
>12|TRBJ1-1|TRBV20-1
SASGGVGDTEAF
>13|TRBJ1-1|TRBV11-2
ASRSPGVRNTEAF
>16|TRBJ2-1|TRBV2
ASSDRSQAGGSYNEQF
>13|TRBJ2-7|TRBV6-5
ASSYGTEVSYEQY
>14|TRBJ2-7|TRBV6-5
ASSYSILAGAGEQY
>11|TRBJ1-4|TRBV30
ACTGGSNEKLF
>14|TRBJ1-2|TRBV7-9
ASSMTGKRYDYGYT
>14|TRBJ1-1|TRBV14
ASSQASGTLNTEAF
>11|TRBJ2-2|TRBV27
ASSFAASGELF
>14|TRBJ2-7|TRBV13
ASSLVGQGKGGEQY
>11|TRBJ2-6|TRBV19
ASSISGADVLT
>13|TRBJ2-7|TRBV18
ASSRGLAETYEQY
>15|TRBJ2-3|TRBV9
ASSAGPGTSATDTQY
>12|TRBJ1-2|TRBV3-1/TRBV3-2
ASSQTGANYGYT
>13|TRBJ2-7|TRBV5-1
ASSFTPAGVPEQY
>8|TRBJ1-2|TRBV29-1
SVDVNGYT
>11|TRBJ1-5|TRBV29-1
SVVTGDYQPQH
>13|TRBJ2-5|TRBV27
ASSRTGGREETQY